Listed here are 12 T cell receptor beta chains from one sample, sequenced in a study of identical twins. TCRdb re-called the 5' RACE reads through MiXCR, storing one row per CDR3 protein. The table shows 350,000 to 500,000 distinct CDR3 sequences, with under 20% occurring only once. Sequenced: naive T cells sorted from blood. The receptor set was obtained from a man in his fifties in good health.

CDR3 nucleotides: TGCGCCAGCAGGGACGGACTTGGTTCGGACTCACCCCTCCACTTT. It codes for CASRDGLGSDSPLHF. The genes are TRBV5-1 and TRBJ1-6, with unresolved D. The CDR3 is made up of 15 amino acids. Trimming took 5 bases from V and 10 from J, leaving 19 bases between them. Germline CDR1 reads SGHRS; CDR2 reads YFSETQ.

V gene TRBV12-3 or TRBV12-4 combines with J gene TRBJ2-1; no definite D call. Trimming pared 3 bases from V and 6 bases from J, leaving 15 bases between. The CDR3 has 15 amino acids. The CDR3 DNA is TGTGCCAGCAGTTTTAAGGCCTCCCGGCCCAATGAGCAGTTCTTC. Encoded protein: CASSFKASRPNEQFF.

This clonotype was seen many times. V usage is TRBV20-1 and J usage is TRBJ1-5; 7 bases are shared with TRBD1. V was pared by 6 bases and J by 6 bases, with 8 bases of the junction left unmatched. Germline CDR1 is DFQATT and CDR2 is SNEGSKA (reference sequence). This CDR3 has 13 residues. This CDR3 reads CSAADRVGQPQHF. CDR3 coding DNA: TGCAGTGCCGCCGACAGGGTCGGTCAGCCCCAGCATTTT.

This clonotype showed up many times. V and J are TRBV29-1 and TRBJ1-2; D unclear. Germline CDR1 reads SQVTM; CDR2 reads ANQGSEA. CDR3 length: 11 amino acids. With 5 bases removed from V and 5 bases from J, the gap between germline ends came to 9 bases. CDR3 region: CSVREGYGYTF. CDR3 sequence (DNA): TGCAGCGTTAGAGAAGGGTATGGCTACACCTTC.

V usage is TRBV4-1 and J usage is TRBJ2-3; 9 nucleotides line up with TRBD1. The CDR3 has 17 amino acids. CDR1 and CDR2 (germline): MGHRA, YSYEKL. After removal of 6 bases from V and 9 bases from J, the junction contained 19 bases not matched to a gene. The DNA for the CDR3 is TGCGCCAGCAGTTCGATCCGGGGACAGGGCCTACGGCGGACGCAGTATTTT. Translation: CASSSIRGQGLRRTQYF.

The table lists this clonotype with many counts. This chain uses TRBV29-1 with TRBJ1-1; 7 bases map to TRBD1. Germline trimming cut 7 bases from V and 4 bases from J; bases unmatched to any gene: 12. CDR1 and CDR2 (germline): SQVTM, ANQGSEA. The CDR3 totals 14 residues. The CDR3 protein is CSAGQTKVFTEAFF. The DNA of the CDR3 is TGCAGCGCGGGACAGACTAAGGTATTCACTGAAGCTTTCTTT.

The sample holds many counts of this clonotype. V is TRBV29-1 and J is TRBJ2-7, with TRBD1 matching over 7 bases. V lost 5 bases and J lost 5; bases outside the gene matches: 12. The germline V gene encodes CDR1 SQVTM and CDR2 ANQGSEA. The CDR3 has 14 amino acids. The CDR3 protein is CSVINRDSSNEQYF. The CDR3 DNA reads TGCAGCGTTATAAATAGGGACAGTAGCAACGAGCAGTACTTC.

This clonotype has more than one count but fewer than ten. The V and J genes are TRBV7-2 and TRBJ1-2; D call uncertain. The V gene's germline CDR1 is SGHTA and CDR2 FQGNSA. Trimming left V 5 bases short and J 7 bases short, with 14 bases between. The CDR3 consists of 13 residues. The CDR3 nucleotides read TGTGCCAGCAGCATATTAACTTCAGGTGGCTACACCTTC. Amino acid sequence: CASSILTSGGYTF.

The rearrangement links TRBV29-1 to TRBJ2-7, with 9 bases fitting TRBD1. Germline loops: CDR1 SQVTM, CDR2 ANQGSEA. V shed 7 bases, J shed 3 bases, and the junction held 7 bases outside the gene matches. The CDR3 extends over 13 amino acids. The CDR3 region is CSATGQGLYEQYF. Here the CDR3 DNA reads TGCAGCGCTACGGGACAGGGTCTCTACGAGCAGTACTTC.

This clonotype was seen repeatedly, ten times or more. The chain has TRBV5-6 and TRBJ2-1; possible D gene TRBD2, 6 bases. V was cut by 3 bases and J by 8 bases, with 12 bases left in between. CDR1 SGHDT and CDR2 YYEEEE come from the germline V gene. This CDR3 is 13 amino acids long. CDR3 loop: CASSSLAWDEQFF. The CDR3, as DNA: TGTGCCAGCAGCTCACTAGCCTGGGATGAGCAGTTCTTC.

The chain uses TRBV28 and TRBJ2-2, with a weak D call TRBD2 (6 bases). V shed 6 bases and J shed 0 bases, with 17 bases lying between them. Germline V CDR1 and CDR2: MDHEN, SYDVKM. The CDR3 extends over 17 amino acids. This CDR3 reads CASSLLPDYPNTGELFF. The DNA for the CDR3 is TGTGCCAGCAGCTTGTTACCGGACTACCCGAACACCGGGGAGCTGTTTTTT.

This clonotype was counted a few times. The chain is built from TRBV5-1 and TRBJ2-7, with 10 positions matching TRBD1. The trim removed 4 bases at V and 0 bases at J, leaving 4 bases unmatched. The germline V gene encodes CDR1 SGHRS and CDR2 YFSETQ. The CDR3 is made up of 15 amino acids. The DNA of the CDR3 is TGCGCCAGCAGCCACGGGACAGGGGTCTCCTACGAGCAGTACTTC. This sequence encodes CASSHGTGVSYEQYF. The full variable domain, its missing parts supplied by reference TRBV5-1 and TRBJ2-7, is KAGVTQTPRYLIKTRGQQVTLSCSPISGHRSVSWYQQTPGQGLQFLFEYFSETQRNKGNFPGRFSGRQFSNSRSEMNVSTLELGDSALYLCASSHGTGVSYEQYFGPGTRLTVT.